Listed here is a single T cell receptor beta chain. In the original analysis: Nucleated cell number was recorded as an estimate derived from reference gene primer amplification. The assay was immunoSEQ multiplex PCR, and TCRdb's table has in-frame clones only and misses some. V and J calls and clone size are given by that table; D and trimming were obtained from the DNA. The profile shows around 140,000 clones, 88% of them singletons. The source of the sample is a study of blood T cell repertoires in COVID-19. Study summary: There were acute and convalescent COVID-19 samples, and they came from the United States, Italy and Spain. PBMCs, B-cell-depleted T cells, or T cells provided the cDNA or gDNA that made up the material.

Germline V lookup: CDR1 KGHSH, CDR2 LQKENI. The V end lost 5 bases, the J end lost 0 bases, and 14 bases lay between the germline ends. CDR3 length equals 16 residues. This clonotype was sampled from a man in his forties or fifties with acute or convalescent COVID-19. V is TRBV18 and J is TRBJ1-3; perhaps TRBD1 as D (5 bases). Source material: peripheral blood. The CDR3 DNA sequence: TGTGCCAGCTCAGAGGGACTCTTTAGCTCTGGAAACACCATATATTTT. Translated, it gives CASSEGLFSSGNTIYF.